The 17 T cell receptor beta chains reported below all come from one sample, sequenced in a study of T-cell reconstitution after alpha-beta-depleted transplantation in children. The TCRbeta library was prepared with unique molecular identifiers. TCRdb re-called the PCR reads with MiXCR, one entry per CDR3 protein. The sample lists some 290,000 distinct CDR3 sequences, around 25% seen once, with 11% in the top ten. Material: PBMCs, mostly from graft donor cells, obtained 180 days after TCRalphabeta/CD19-depleted stem cell transplant. The receptors shown here come from a male patient younger than 18 who had a stem cell transplant for acute lymphoblastic leukemia, so the T cells may come from the graft donor.

The rearrangement links TRBV12-3 or TRBV12-4 to TRBJ2-1; 11 nucleotides match TRBD2. The CDR3 runs 15 residues. V was pared by 2 bases and J by 5 bases, with 2 bases of the junction left unmatched. The CDR3 DNA sequence: TGTGCCAGCAGTTTAAGACTAGCGGGAAACAATGAGCAGTTCTTC. This translates into CASSLRLAGNNEQFF.

This clonotype was seen at least ten times. This chain uses TRBV3-2 with TRBJ2-1. TRBV3-2 is termed a pseudogene. This CDR3 contains 16 residues. The CDR3 is CASSQSSTWGYNEQFF. The DNA for the CDR3 is TGTGCCAGCAGCCAATCGTCAACCTGGGGTTACAATGAGCAGTTCTTC.

This clonotype has only a few counts. The CDR3 bases are TGTGCCAGCAGCCGTTACCGGGACAGGGGTAACACCGGGGAGCTGTTTTTT. Its translation is CASSRYRDRGNTGELFF. V and J are TRBV3-1 and TRBJ2-2, with 10 bases matching TRBD1. The length of the CDR3 is 17 residues. With 4 bases clipped from V and 2 bases from J, the junction kept 7 bases outside the gene matches. Germline CDR1 is LGHDT and CDR2 is YNNKEL (reference sequence).

The CDR3 is CASSGGRAYSGNTIYF. The CDR3 DNA is TGTGCCAGCAGTGGCGGTAGGGCGTACTCTGGAAACACCATATATTTT. V is TRBV6-1 and J is TRBJ1-3; D remains ambiguous. Germline values: CDR1 MNHNS, CDR2 SASEGT. This CDR3 comprises 16 residues. V was cut by 4 bases and J by 0 bases, with 13 bases left in between.

This clonotype was picked up many times. This chain joins TRBV4-1 and TRBJ2-5, with D perhaps assigned TRBD1 or TRBD2 (6 bases each). V was clipped by 1 base and J by 2 bases, with 23 bases between them. Germline CDR1 and CDR2: MGHRA and YSYEKL. The CDR3 is 19 residues long. CDR3 amino acids: CASSQAFLIGRGGQETQYF. The CDR3 DNA reads TGCGCCAGCAGCCAAGCCTTCTTAATTGGCAGGGGAGGACAAGAGACCCAGTACTTC.

This clonotype has more than one count but fewer than ten. In nucleotides, the CDR3 is TGCGCCAGCAGCTTAGACGGGACAACGCCAACCTACGAGCAGTACTTC. Translation gives CASSLDGTTPTYEQYF. The chain has TRBV5-1 and TRBJ2-7; TRBD1 is a possible D gene (6 bases). Germline CDR1 and CDR2: SGHRS and YFSETQ. The CDR3 runs to 16 residues. V lost 2 bases and J 2 bases, leaving 17 bases between the germline ends. The complete variable domain, with remaining parts taken from reference TRBV5-1 and TRBJ2-7, reads KAGVTQTPRYLIKTRGQQVTLSCSPISGHRSVSWYQQTPGQGLQFLFEYFSETQRNKGNFPGRFSGRQFSNSRSEMNVSTLELGDSALYLCASSLDGTTPTYEQYFGPGTRLTVT.

In its sample, this clonotype was seen once. The CDR3 here is CASSQADLVLGNEQFF. As DNA, the CDR3 is TGCGCCAGCAGCCAAGCGGATCTAGTGCTCGGGAATGAGCAGTTCTTC. The gene calls are TRBV4-1 and TRBJ2-1; no clear D gene. Trimming cost V 1 base and J 7 bases, with 17 bases left between them. Germline CDR1 reads MGHRA; CDR2 reads YSYEKL. The CDR3 sequence is 16 residues long.

As for this clonotype: The junction shows a germline mismatch at one end, possibly a read error. DNA of the CDR3: TGTGACAGCAGCCACTTTGCTCCTTTTAGGGACCAAGAGACCCAGTACTTC. Amino acids: CDSSHFAPFRDQETQYF. V and J are TRBV11-2 and TRBJ2-5; no reliable D call. Germline assignment: CDR1 SGHAT and CDR2 FQNNGV. The CDR3 consists of 17 residues.

The chain links TRBV29-1 to TRBJ1-1, with D possibly TRBD1 on 5 matching bases. The CDR3 runs to 13 residues. V was trimmed by 2 bases and J by 4 bases, leaving 11 bases between them. Germline V gene sequence: CDR1 SQVTM, CDR2 ANQGSEA. In nucleotides, the CDR3 is TGCAGCGTTGAATTGGGGCTAGGCACTGAAGCTTTCTTT. Its translation is CSVELGLGTEAFF.

This clonotype was seen only a few times. Germline is not matched at one junction end, which may reflect a read error. The chain joins TRBV28 to TRBJ2-5, with D perhaps TRBD2 (5 bases). The CDR3 covers 15 residues. The V gene's germline CDR1 is MDHEN and CDR2 SYDVKM. In nucleotides, the CDR3 is TGTGCCAGCAGTTTATATAGCGTCCCGCAAGAGCCCCAGTACTTC. It encodes CASSLYSVPQEPQYF.

This clonotype was observed a few times. V and J are TRBV6-1 and TRBJ1-6, with D maybe TRBD1 (5 bases). The CDR3 spans 14 residues. V lost 7 bases and J 7 bases, leaving 14 bases between the germline ends. Germline loops: CDR1 MNHNS, CDR2 SASEGT. The CDR3 reads CASTSDRLNSPLHF. The CDR3 nucleotides are TGTGCCAGCACGTCAGACAGACTGAATTCACCCCTCCACTTT.

This chain joins TRBV29-1 and TRBJ2-5; the match to TRBD1 covers 10 bases. The V gene's germline CDR1 is SQVTM and CDR2 ANQGSEA. There are 14 residues in the CDR3. With 4 bases clipped from V and 7 bases from J, the junction kept 9 bases outside the gene matches. CDR3 in amino acids: CSVAPGQGRATQYF. CDR3 DNA: TGCAGCGTTGCTCCGGGACAGGGGCGCGCGACCCAGTACTTC.

This chain joins TRBV7-9 and TRBJ2-3, with unresolved D. Trimming left V 5 bases short and J 2 bases short, with 14 bases between. Germline V CDR1 and CDR2: SEHNR, FQNEAQ (reference sequence). The CDR3 is 15 amino acids. CDR3 loop: CASSPRTVLTDTQYF. CDR3 nucleotide sequence: TGTGCCAGCAGCCCCCGGACGGTCCTCACAGATACGCAGTATTTT. Full variable domain (outside the CDR3, taken from reference TRBV7-9 and TRBJ2-3): DTGVSQNPRHKITKRGQNVTFRCDPISEHNRLYWYRQTLGQGPEFLTYFQNEAQLEKSRLLSDRFSAERPKGSFSTLEIQRTEQGDSAMYLCASSPRTVLTDTQYFGPGTRLTVL.

This clonotype came up a few times. The rearrangement uses TRBV12-3 or TRBV12-4 and TRBJ2-2; D unresolved. The germline V and J ends were trimmed by 8 bases and 7 bases, with 8 bases remaining between them. The CDR3 covers 11 residues. Here the CDR3 DNA reads TGTGCCAGCGCTCGAGGCGGGGAGCTGTTTTTT. Translation: CASARGGELFF.

This clonotype turned up a few times. The chain is built from TRBV6-5 and TRBJ2-3, with TRBD2 identical over 7 bases. Losses at the gene ends were 0 bases for V and 1 base for J; bases not matched to a gene: 7. Germline V gives CDR1 MNHEY, CDR2 SVGAGI. The CDR3 loop spans 17 amino acids. CDR3 nucleotides: TGTGCCAGCAGTTACTCGATCGGCGGGAGAGGCACAGATACGCAGTATTTT. This encodes CASSYSIGGRGTDTQYF.

In its sample, this clonotype was seen a few times. V usage is TRBV24-1 and J usage is TRBJ2-2, with 7 bases lining up with TRBD1. This CDR3 contains 17 residues. The germline V gene encodes CDR1 KGHDR and CDR2 SFDVKD. V shed 0 bases, J shed 0 bases, and the junction held 3 bases outside the gene matches. The DNA for the CDR3 is TGTGCCACCAGTGATTTGCCCGGGACAGCGAACACCGGGGAGCTGTTTTTT. This codes for CATSDLPGTANTGELFF.

The chain links TRBV4-2 to TRBJ2-5, with 10 bases matching TRBD2. CDR1 and CDR2 from the germline V gene are LGHNA and YNFKEQ. J was trimmed by 5 bases and V by 4 bases; bases with no gene match: 13. This CDR3 is built from 17 residues. The CDR3 nucleotides are TGTGCCAGCAGCCTCCGAGGCCTAGCGGGAGAGGGCGAGACCCAGTACTTC. This encodes CASSLRGLAGEGETQYF.